Listed below are T cell receptor beta chains from one sample, sequenced in a study of blood T cells in healthy people across ages. TCRdb called the 5' RACE reads again in MiXCR, with one record for every CDR3 protein. This repertoire shows about 1.4 million distinct CDR3 sequences, 45% to 70% found once; its top ten account for about 6.3%. Source material: blood. Every receptor here comes from a man younger than 35 in good health. The conserved cysteine and the conserved F or W are not part of the CDR3 here.

>TRBV29-1|TRBJ2-7
SVAPRASYEQY
>TRBV4-3|TRBJ2-6
ASSQEEAGVLVGGANVLT
>TRBV6-5|TRBJ1-2
ASSFRPRGGNYGYT
>TRBV21-1|TRBJ2-3
VSSVQGLVSSPSTDTQY
>TRBV9|TRBJ2-3
ASSGGATDTQY
>TRBV7-9|TRBJ2-2
ASSFRWGENTGELF
>TRBV29-1|TRBJ2-4
SVGKQKNIQY
>TRBV20-1|TRBJ1-5
SASLGQLYSNQPQH
>TRBV27|TRBJ1-2
ASSPWGTGPYGYT
>TRBV12-3/TRBV12-4|TRBJ2-3
ASSLRRPVTDTQY
>TRBV6-5|TRBJ1-1
ASSTTDSEAF
>TRBV7-2|TRBJ2-7
ASSLMWDEEQY
>TRBV3-1|TRBJ2-2
ASSQEASGMNTGELF
>TRBV5-4|TRBJ2-5
ASAFRGRETQY
>TRBV27|TRBJ2-7
ASSLGGRIYEQY
>TRBV12-3/TRBV12-4|TRBJ1-6
ASMAQGGNSPLH
>TRBV4-3|TRBJ2-3
ASSRGTYSTDTQY
>TRBV11-2|TRBJ2-1
ASSSWGHSSYNEQF
>TRBV4-3|TRBJ1-1
ASSQVSQVAEAF
>TRBV7-8|TRBJ2-7
ASSFFGRPYEQY
>TRBV14|TRBJ2-5
ASSQPGQVETQY
>TRBV6-2/TRBV6-3|TRBJ2-4
ASSYRGLSIQY
>TRBV20-1|TRBJ2-7
SSDREDSYEQY
>TRBV29-1|TRBJ2-7
SVEDREEGSSYEQY
>TRBV29-1|TRBJ2-1
SVVKTGDYNGQF
>TRBV20-1|TRBJ2-1
SALTTGNEQF
>TRBV11-2|TRBJ2-7
ASSLTAGHEQY
>TRBV27|TRBJ1-2
ASRTLQGDYGYT
>TRBV13|TRBJ2-6
ASSRTGETISGANVLT
>TRBV20-1|TRBJ1-4
SAPPGDYATNEKLF
>TRBV5-1|TRBJ1-6
ASSGGDRDHSPLH
>TRBV6-6|TRBJ2-1
ACSGTSGGVGNEQF
>TRBV5-4|TRBJ2-6
ASSPQAGTGDSGANVLT
>TRBV20-1|TRBJ2-3
SASRGVIDTQY
>TRBV20-1|TRBJ2-1
SASPGLAGETYNEQF
>TRBV29-1|TRBJ2-6
SAPTGRGGANVLT
>TRBV4-2|TRBJ2-1
ASSPRDRGIDEQF
>TRBV4-1|TRBJ2-3
ASSQAEGTTDTQY
>TRBV11-2|TRBJ2-1
ASSSVTSGRYNEQF
>TRBV27|TRBJ2-7
AGRDSYEQY
>TRBV10-3|TRBJ2-3
AISERKDKSTSTDTQY
>TRBV6-5|TRBJ2-7
ASSYSGPGGYEQY
>TRBV4-1|TRBJ1-2
ASSQVPVVDYGYT
>TRBV2|TRBJ2-2
ASSKRGELF
>TRBV29-1|TRBJ1-5
SVGGGGQPQH
>TRBV20-1|TRBJ2-7
RARLTGTYEQY
>TRBV20-1|TRBJ1-2
SASGSRTGKKDYGYT
>TRBV6-1|TRBJ1-2
ASRPLGAGYGYT
>TRBV4-3|TRBJ1-2
ASSQDPTGRLDGYT
>TRBV10-3|TRBJ2-5
AIRSGGAGETQY
>TRBV7-9|TRBJ2-7
ASSLEGGADSYEQY